One and the same sample provided the 10 T cell receptor beta chains below, sequenced in a study of control samples from healthy donors and cancer patients. Produced via immunoSEQ multiplex PCR; TCRdb's table is partial and in-frame only. The sample consists of about 130,000 clones, around nine tenths of them appearing once. Material for sequencing was blood. All receptors come from a man aged 18 to 29 in good health.

This chain joins TRBV18 and TRBJ2-7, with 13 bases matching TRBD2. Trimming removed 5 bases from V and 5 bases from J; junction bases left unmatched: 6. Looked up from germline, CDR1 is KGHSH and CDR2 is LQKENI. There are 15 residues in the CDR3. CDR3 bases: TGTGCCAGCTCAGAACTAGCGGGGGGGCTGAACGAGCAGTACTTC. It specifies CASSELAGGLNEQYF.

The chain joins TRBV19 to TRBJ2-5, with 12 bases that match TRBD2. Germline-derived CDR1 and CDR2 are LNHDA and SQIVND (reference sequence). The CDR3 spans 18 residues. Unmatched junction bases numbered 13, after V lost 5 bases and J lost 3 bases. CDR3 in DNA: TGTGCCAGTAGTTATCGACTAGCGGGGGAGGGAGTGAAAGAGACCCAGTACTTC. Its translation is CASSYRLAGEGVKETQYF. The full variable domain, completed using reference TRBV19 and TRBJ2-5, is DGGITQSPKYLFRKEGQNVTLSCEQNLNHDAMYWYRQDPGQGLRLIYYSQIVNDFQKGDIAEGYSVSREKKESFPLTVTSAQKNPTAFYLCASSYRLAGEGVKETQYFGPGTRLLVL.

J is TRBJ2-5 and V is TRBV21-1; the table names TRBD2, a call not compared with the DNA. The J call may be incorrect, as the DNA end agrees better with TRBJ2-7. TRBV21-1 is a pseudogene segment. This CDR3 region has 16 residues. Here the CDR3 reads CAGSKVRVGLTYEQYF. CDR3 coding DNA: TGTGCCGGCAGCAAAGTCAGAGTCGGGTTAACCTACGAGCAGTACTTC.

Concerning this clone: Other nucleotide sequences from this sample produce the same CDR3. V and J are TRBV12-3 or TRBV12-4 and TRBJ2-1, with no clear D. The V gene lost 5 bases and the J gene lost 4 bases, with 3 bases spanning the gap. This CDR3 contains 11 residues. The CDR3 region is CASSLYNEQFF. The CDR3 DNA reads as TGTGCCAGCAGTCTATACAATGAGCAGTTCTTC.

The rearrangement uses TRBV6-6 and TRBJ1-4; TRBD1 matches at 11 bases. In germline, CDR1 is MNHNY, CDR2 SVGAGI (reference sequence). The CDR3 runs 15 residues. V was clipped by 5 bases and J by 7 bases; unmatched bases: 6. The CDR3 DNA sequence: TGTGCCAGCAGTCCCGGGACAGGGGGAAGTGAAAAACTGTTTTTT. This codes for CASSPGTGGSEKLFF.

In this sample, this clone turned up once. This sequence joins TRBV11-2 and TRBJ1-5, with D hard to call. CDR1 and CDR2 from the germline V gene are SGHAT and FQNNGV. The CDR3 extends over 13 amino acids. The V end was cut by 2 bases, the J end by 4 bases, with 6 bases between. The chain's CDR3 is CASSLRGNQPQHF. The DNA of the CDR3 is TGTGCCAGCAGCTTACGGGGTAATCAGCCCCAGCATTTT.

The chain links TRBV4-2 to TRBJ2-1; 14 bases line up with TRBD2. Germline V gives CDR1 LGHNA, CDR2 YNFKEQ. The trim removed 4 bases at V and 4 bases at J, leaving 12 bases unmatched. The CDR3 loop spans 19 amino acids. The CDR3 nucleotides are TGTGCCAGCAGCCCCTTGACTAGCGGGGGGGAAAACCAATACAATGAGCAGTTCTTC. The encoded protein is CASSPLTSGGENQYNEQFF.

The genes are TRBV11-3 and TRBJ2-3, with 8 bases lining up with TRBD1. The V and J ends lost 5 bases and 3 bases, in that order; junction bases with no gene match: 4. The CDR3 covers 14 residues. The germline CDR1 and CDR2 sequences are SGHNT and YENEEA. This chain's CDR3 is CASSQDRVTDTQYF. CDR3 nucleotide sequence: TGTGCCAGCAGCCAGGACAGGGTTACAGATACGCAGTATTTT.

V usage is TRBV2 and J usage is TRBJ1-2, with D uncertain. CDR1 is SNHLY and CDR2 is FYNNEI in the germline V gene. The CDR3 length is 16 residues. V was cut by 0 bases and J by 0 bases, with 11 bases left in between. The CDR3 region has the DNA TGTGCCAGCAGTGAAGCAGGGTGGAGGACTAACTATGGCTACACCTTC. This sequence encodes CASSEAGWRTNYGYTF.

The CDR3 DNA is TGTGCCAGCAGCCCTCCGGGACTAGCGGGGGCGGGGGAGCTGTTTTTT. Its translation is CASSPPGLAGAGELFF. V is TRBV7-9 and J is TRBJ2-2, with 14 bases aligning to TRBD2. CDR3 length: 16 residues. Germline-derived CDR1 and CDR2 are SEHNR and FQNEAQ (reference sequence). V trimming: 5 bases; J trimming: 8 bases; junction bases outside the gene matches: 7.